This T cell receptor beta chain emerged from a study of vaccination effects on CD4 cells after COVID-19. Across the study: Post-vaccine sampling occurred a median 72 days after the second dose. Study outcomes and limitations: Vaccine- and infection-induced clones showed marked clonal contraction late following vaccination.

Antigen-specific CD4+ T cells were expanded (with viral peptide pools) by the ViraFEST assay ahead of sequencing. Scientists isolated CD4+ T cells after an approximately 9-day culture period ended. The vaccine given was either BNT162b2 or mRNA-1273, in two doses. Every well housed two million PBMC, which grew in culture alongside around 10 IU/ml IL-2 and 10 ug/ml peptides. Of note for this clone: What it binds is unknown.

In germline, CDR1 is LNHDA, CDR2 SQIVND (reference sequence). V was trimmed by 6 bases and J by 4 bases, leaving 30 bases between them. There are 19 residues in the CDR3. TCRdb's copy holds only in-frame clones and misses some; the assay was immunoSEQ multiplex PCR. The sample records 60,000 to 90,000 clones, approximately 80% being singletons. Sequenced here: CD4+ T cells from PBMCs cultured with HCoV-229E spike peptides, sampled after COVID-19 vaccination. The chain couples TRBV19 to TRBJ1-2, with D possibly being TRBD1 (5 bases). This receptor was identified in a human donor who received a COVID-19 vaccine. This CDR3 is CASSPKGRGQGTATYGYTF. The CDR3 bases are TGTGCCAGTAGCCCAAAGGGAAGGGGTCAGGGTACGGCCACCTATGGCTACACCTTC.